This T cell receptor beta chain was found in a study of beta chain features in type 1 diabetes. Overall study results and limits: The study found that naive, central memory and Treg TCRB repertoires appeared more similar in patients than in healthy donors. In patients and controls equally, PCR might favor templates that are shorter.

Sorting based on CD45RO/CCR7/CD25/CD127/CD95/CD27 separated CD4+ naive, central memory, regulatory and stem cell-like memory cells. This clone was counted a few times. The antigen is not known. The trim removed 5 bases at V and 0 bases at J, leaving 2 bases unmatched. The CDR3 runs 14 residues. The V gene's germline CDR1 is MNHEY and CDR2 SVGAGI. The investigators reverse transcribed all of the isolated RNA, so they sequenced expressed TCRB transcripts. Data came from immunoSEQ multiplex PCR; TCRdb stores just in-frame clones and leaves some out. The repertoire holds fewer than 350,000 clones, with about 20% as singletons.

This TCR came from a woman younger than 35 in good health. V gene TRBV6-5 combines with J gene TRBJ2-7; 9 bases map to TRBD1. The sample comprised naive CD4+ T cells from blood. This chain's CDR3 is CASSQDRGSYEQYF. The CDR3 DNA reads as TGTGCCAGCAGTCAGGACAGGGGCTCCTACGAGCAGTACTTC.